This paragraph reports one T cell receptor (beta chain). Its antigen is not identified. The data are from a study of T cell repertoires in cytomegalovirus infection. Study-level background: Indications came from public TCR beta signatures; they pointed to CMV infection and to a matching HLA type. Study-wide points: Totalled public TCR beta family frequency picked out people who carried CMV plus the relevant HLA. Dominant in the ex vivo response were TCR beta clonotypes restricted by HLA-C and specific for CMV.

The germline gives CDR1 DFQATT, CDR2 SNEGSKA (reference sequence). CDR3 size: 13 residues. With V trimmed by 2 bases and J by 9 bases, 6 bases remained unmatched. From the reads, TCRdb called clonotypes with MiXCR, one entry per CDR3 protein. Here the sample spans around 740,000 distinct CDR3 sequences, approximately 40% being singletons. The sequenced sample consisted of PBMCs. The sequence was obtained from a human donor in good health (CMV status not recorded). Some clones in this sample may be carry-over from other donors' samples. The V gene is TRBV20-1, the J gene TRBJ2-5, with TRBD1 matching 10 bases. Written as DNA, the CDR3 is TGCAGTGCTAGATCGACAGGGGGCAGGCCCCAGTACTTC. Encoded protein: CSARSTGGRPQYF.